This record looks at one TCR beta chain sequence and its context. The record originates from a study of cytomegalovirus exposure and HLA in healthy donors. Sequencing was performed with immunoSEQ multiplex PCR; in TCRdb, only in-frame clones are kept and a portion is missing. This sample has roughly 180,000 clones, with 86% found just once. The CDR3 consists of 14 residues. The ends were cut back, 6 bases at V and 4 bases at J, with 10 bases in the middle. CDR1 and CDR2 (germline): LNHDA, SQIVND (reference sequence). Sequenced: PBMCs. This chain connects TRBV19 to TRBJ2-6, with D uncertain. The receptor comes from a man under 40 in good health and CMV-seropositive. CDR3 loop: CASRFPAGANVLTF. In DNA form, the CDR3 reads TGTGCCAGTAGGTTCCCCGCAGGGGCCAACGTCCTGACTTTC.